Included here is one T cell receptor beta chain sequence, with context. An end of the junction does not agree with germline; a read error may underlie this. These data are taken from a study of control samples from healthy donors and cancer patients. Germline values: CDR1 SGHAT, CDR2 FQNNGV. The length of the CDR3 is 16 residues. This table comes from immunoSEQ multiplex PCR, and its TCRdb copy is limited to in-frame clones, with some not included. The sample holds roughly 130,000 clones; roughly 91% are singletons and the top ten take around 1.6%. V is TRBV11-2 and J is TRBJ1-3, with 8 bases identical to TRBD1. The sequencing sample was made of PBMCs. The receptor comes from a man in his fifties with head and neck cancer. In DNA, the CDR3 is TGTACCAGCAGATTTCTCAGGGGGCGTTCTGGAAACACCATATATTTT. It encodes CTSRFLRGRSGNTIYF.